A single sample gave rise to the 15 T cell receptor beta chains below, sequenced in a study of graft-versus-host responses after intestinal transplantation. TCRdb's copy holds only in-frame clones and misses some; the assay was immunoSEQ multiplex PCR. The repertoire has roughly 9,400 clones, 30% to 40% of them found once; the top ten carry about 4.7%. The sequences come from alloreactive CD4+ T cells from a mixed lymphocyte reaction culture, collected before intestinal transplant. As for subset: CFSE-low proliferating T cells sorted from roughly six-day pre-transplant mixed lymphocyte reaction (GvH or HvG direction). These receptor sequences come from a human patient who received an intestinal transplant.

V usage is TRBV6-1 and J usage is TRBJ1-4; D call uncertain. V dropped 4 bases and J dropped 5 bases, with 8 bases sitting between them. Germline CDR1 reads MNHNS; CDR2 reads SASEGT. The CDR3 is 13 residues long. Here the CDR3 reads CASSGRYNEKLFF. Written as DNA, the CDR3 is TGTGCCAGCAGTGGCAGGTACAATGAAAAACTGTTTTTT.

The chain joins TRBV4-2 to TRBJ2-5, with 8 positions matching TRBD1. V shed 5 bases, J shed 2 bases, and the junction held 4 bases outside the gene matches. This CDR3 has 14 residues. The germline gives CDR1 LGHNA, CDR2 YNFKEQ. In DNA, the CDR3 is TGTGCCAGCAGCGTAGGACAGGGTCAAGAGACCCAGTACTTC. This codes for CASSVGQGQETQYF.

V gene TRBV7-2 combines with J gene TRBJ2-1; 16 nucleotides align to TRBD2. Per germline, CDR1 SGHTA and CDR2 FQGNSA. The CDR3 sequence is 16 residues long. Trimming removed 5 bases from V and 7 bases from J; junction bases left unmatched: 5. CDR3 sequence (DNA): TGTGCCAGCAGCCCCCCGGGACTAGCGGGGGGGAATGAGCAGTTCTTC. This encodes CASSPPGLAGGNEQFF.

The sample holds a few counts of this clone. This rearrangement joins TRBV18 to TRBJ1-5, with a weak D call TRBD1 (6 bases). Trimming shortened V by 6 bases and J by 3 bases, and 12 bases separated the two germline ends. Germline-derived CDR1 and CDR2 are KGHSH and LQKENI. This CDR3 is built from 14 residues. CDR3 region: CASSSDSNNQPQHF. CDR3 sequence (DNA): TGTGCCAGCTCCTCGGACAGCAACAATCAGCCCCAGCATTTT.

The chain carries TRBV28 and TRBJ1-2, with no clear D. The germline V gene has CDR1 MDHEN and CDR2 SYDVKM. Trimming shortened V by 5 bases and J by 5 bases, and 12 bases separated the two germline ends. The CDR3 loop spans 13 amino acids. CDR3 sequence: CASSPAGPYGYTF. CDR3 DNA: TGTGCCAGCAGTCCCGCCGGTCCTTATGGCTACACCTTC.

This clone showed up just a few times. The rearrangement uses TRBV28 and TRBJ2-4, with TRBD2 matching over 9 bases. This CDR3 comprises 15 residues. Germline V lookup: CDR1 MDHEN, CDR2 SYDVKM. After removal of 3 bases from V and 7 bases from J, the junction contained 7 bases not matched to a gene. The CDR3 bases are TGTGCCAGCAGTTTGTTGGGTAGCGGGAGCAACATTCAGTACTTC. Translated: CASSLLGSGSNIQYF.

The rearrangement joins TRBV30 to TRBJ1-5; no clear D gene. V lost 2 bases, J lost 0 bases, and 11 bases lay in between. The CDR3 runs to 15 residues. Germline CDR1 and CDR2: GTSNPN and SVGIG (reference sequence). CDR3 DNA sequence: TGTGCCTGGAGTCCCAACACCAATAGCAATCAGCCCCAGCATTTT. It yields the protein CAWSPNTNSNQPQHF.

By share, this clone counts as large. The chain links TRBV7-8 to TRBJ1-5; D ambiguous. Deletions cut 5 bases from V and 6 bases from J, with 14 bases between. Germline CDR1 SGHVS, CDR2 FQNEAQ. The length of the CDR3 is 14 residues. Written as DNA, the CDR3 is TGTGCCAGCAGCCCTAATATCCGTGCTCAGCCCCAGCATTTT. It is translated as CASSPNIRAQPQHF.

By share, this clone counts as medium-sized. This rearrangement joins TRBV4-2 to TRBJ1-2; D is ambiguous. Germline-derived CDR1 and CDR2 are LGHNA and YNFKEQ. The CDR3 extends over 13 amino acids. The V gene lost 0 bases and the J gene lost 2 bases, with 4 bases spanning the gap. In DNA, the CDR3 is TGTGCCAGCAGCCAAGAACGGAACTATGGCTACACCTTC. It yields the protein CASSQERNYGYTF.

By sample share, this clone is medium-sized. The chain couples TRBV18 to TRBJ1-1; 9 bases line up with TRBD1. The CDR3 sequence is 12 residues long. Germline V gives CDR1 KGHSH, CDR2 LQKENI. Losses at the gene ends were 3 bases for V and 11 bases for J; bases not matched to a gene: 4. The CDR3: CASSPDRGEAFF. CDR3 nucleotide sequence: TGTGCCAGCTCACCGGACAGGGGAGAGGCTTTCTTT.

This clone was counted only a few times. The chain joins TRBV25-1 to TRBJ2-1; possible D gene TRBD1, 5 bases. Trimming shortened V by 1 base and J by 2 bases, and 12 bases separated the two germline ends. CDR1 is MGHDK and CDR2 is SYGVNS in the germline V gene. The CDR3 totals 16 residues. This CDR3 reads CASSEFKGKPYNEQFF. For the CDR3, the DNA is TGTGCCAGCAGTGAATTTAAGGGGAAACCCTACAATGAGCAGTTCTTC.

The V call is TRBV28, the J call TRBJ1-2; 9 bases are a match to TRBD1. Trimming took 6 bases from V and 1 from J; bases not matched to a gene: 9. The CDR3 totals 16 residues. Germline V gene sequence: CDR1 MDHEN, CDR2 SYDVKM. CDR3 nucleotides: TGTGCCAGCAGGGCGACAGGGGGTAGGAGTAACTATGGCTACACCTTC. Its protein is CASRATGGRSNYGYTF.

This clone is medium-sized by share. The rearrangement uses TRBV6-5 and TRBJ1-2, with D possibly being TRBD1 (5 bases). The CDR3 consists of 15 residues. The V gene lost 8 bases and the J gene lost 4 bases, with 20 bases spanning the gap. From germline, CDR1 is MNHEY and CDR2 SVGAGI. CDR3 protein: CASAPYRTFGYGYTF. The CDR3 DNA follows: TGTGCCAGCGCACCGTACAGGACCTTCGGCTATGGCTACACCTTC.

V usage is TRBV5-1 and J usage is TRBJ2-1; 12 nucleotides align to TRBD2. This CDR3 comprises 14 residues. V shed 1 base and J 7 bases; nucleotides not matched to a gene: 0. CDR1 and CDR2 from the germline V gene are SGHRS and YFSETQ. The CDR3: CASSLTSGRNEQFF. Written as DNA, the CDR3 is TGCGCCAGCAGCTTGACTAGCGGGAGGAATGAGCAGTTCTTC. Variable domain in full (rest from reference TRBV5-1 and TRBJ2-1): KAGVTQTPRYLIKTRGQQVTLSCSPISGHRSVSWYQQTPGQGLQFLFEYFSETQRNKGNFPGRFSGRQFSNSRSEMNVSTLELGDSALYLCASSLTSGRNEQFFGPGTRLTVL.

V and J are TRBV2 and TRBJ2-6; weak D call: TRBD2 (7 bases). V lost 6 bases, J lost 3 bases, and 12 bases lay in between. Germline CDR1 is SNHLY and CDR2 is FYNNEI. The CDR3 has 15 amino acids. CDR3 region: CASRFRGGGANVLTF. The CDR3 DNA sequence: TGTGCCAGCAGGTTTAGGGGGGGTGGGGCCAACGTCCTGACTTTC.